This T cell receptor beta chain was found in a study of metastatic and nonmetastatic thyroid tumors. This clone was observed many times. No treatment of any kind had been given to any patient before thyroid surgery. TCRdb re-clonotyped the PCR reads via MiXCR. This table holds more than 15,000 clones, roughly 20% found once. V dropped 4 bases and J dropped 0 bases, with 13 bases sitting between them. The length of the CDR3 is 15 residues. In germline, CDR1 is MDHEN, CDR2 SYDVKM. The rearrangement joins TRBV28 to TRBJ2-7; D is unclear. This TCR derives from a female donor with papillary thyroid cancer or a benign thyroid nodule (not recorded which). Some clones in this sample may be carry-over from other donors' samples. The sample was adjacent normal tissue. CDR3 sequence (DNA): TGTGCCAGCAGTTCCCGCCTAGGTTTCTCCTACGAGCAGTACTTC. Amino acid sequence: CASSSRLGFSYEQYF.